This T cell receptor (beta chain) was identified in a study of shared clonotypes between healthy human individuals (dated by TCRdb to between 2020 and 2021). For the study in its entirety: The cohort comprised two women and three men aged 18 to 49 years. For each donor, three plates each were used for CD4 naive and CD4 memory, two plates were used for CD8 naive, and one plate was used for CD8 memory. The study deeply sequenced blood TCR repertoires of five healthy adults to estimate repertoire size and the extent of clonotype sharing between individuals. Different laboratories and diverse techniques were used to prepare libraries and sequence TCR repertoires, to increase sequencing depth and limit assay-specific biases. Each donor's leukapheresis produced roughly between about 0.85 and 10 billion PBMCs.

Using the deep immunoSEQ assay, multiplex PCR amplified TCR CDR3 regions from genomic DNA. For each cell subset, the extracted genomic DNA was distributed evenly across all wells of several immunoSEQ 96-well plates, and each plate served as one replicate. Each replicate PCR for sorted subsets received approximately 220 ng genomic DNA, equal to roughly 30,000 T cell genomes. Purified libraries were measured with a Qubit 3.0 fluorometer, size-checked on a Bioanalyzer 2100, and measured again with the KAPA Library Quantification kit. A separate single-read 150-cycle Illumina NextSeq 550 flow cell was used to sequence each immunoSEQ 96-well plate. The authors processed their data as follows. Because the immunoSEQ output included only junctional sequences and no quality scores, the filtering could not be the same as the filtering used for full-length reads. Sequences were annotated with PyIR, a Python wrapper for IgBLAST v1.9, using IMGT germline references to assign V/J genes and CDR3. Reads with weak V/J assignments (E-value above 1e-6), missing CDR3, stop codons, out-of-frame junctions, or ambiguous translated residues were removed. A V3J clonotype was defined by an identical inferred V gene, J gene, and CDR3 amino acid sequence. The percentage overlap between two repertoires was calculated by dividing the number of shared unique clonotypes by the size of the smaller repertoire. RTK rarefaction, the Chao1 estimator, and Recon v2.1 estimates of unobserved clonotypes were used to assess repertoire richness. Generation probabilities for all TCRbeta clonotypes obtained by the gDNA method from several donors were computed using OLGA. What TCRdb holds here is the immuneACCESS table cut down to in-frame rearrangements. Part of the clones is not present; checked against another copy, under half of the missing clones reflect an unresolved V gene, and the others are unexplained. The V and J calls and clone size were taken over from that table, and D and trimming were inferred from the DNA. Counted in this sample were about 2.4 million clones; 93% of them appeared once. The top ten clonotypes cover more than 0.35% of the sample.

Based on the germline V gene, the CDR1 and CDR2 sequences are MDHEN and SYDVKM. The CDR3 runs 12 residues from the cysteine to the phenylalanine. The DNA shown is the 36-base CDR3, in frame from base 1. V and J are truncated by 6 bases and 2 bases respectively, leaving an intervening sequence of 4 bases. General conclusions and limits of the study: Compared with non-shared clonotypes, the clonotypes found in all four sorted-subset donors had higher generation probabilities. Sharing across four donors was observed for around 5% of naive CD4, over 3% of naive CD8, 2% to 2.5% of memory CD4, and around 0.44% of memory CD8 clonotypes. Because the study included a small number of donors, the genetic and exposure-history diversity represented was limited. Only blood was sampled, and tissue TCR repertoires likely differ from those in blood. Even with the large sequencing depth, rarefaction of the sorted-subset datasets indicated that sequencing was incomplete. Based on pairwise subsampling, the degree of clonotype sharing among donors was expected to be affected by sequencing depth. Naive subsets generally had larger estimated clonotype richness than memory subsets did.

Donors were healthy HIV-negative adults with no recently reported acute infections or vaccinations. Every donor was a Caucasian adult living in Nashville, Tennessee, USA. Magnetic negative selection was used to enrich CD4+ T cells, after which naive cells were positively selected on CD45RA and the negative fraction became the memory subset. Blood was collected by leukapheresis, and PBMCs were isolated by Ficoll-Histopaque density gradient centrifugation and then cryopreserved in liquid nitrogen vapor phase. Purity and quantity of every magnetically sorted T cell population were checked by analytical flow cytometry. Each sorted fraction had its genomic DNA isolated and then quantified by UV absorbance on a Nanodrop 2000c. About this clone: Its antigen is still unknown. Base qualities are missing; no much larger clone stands one base away.

The V gene is TRBV28 and the J gene is TRBJ2-2, with the identity of the D gene unclear. Sequencing was done on a sample of naive CD4+ T cells from PBMCs. The label giving this sample's cell subset or site can be read as: CD45RA+ positively selected. The origin of this receptor is a man aged 18 to 29 in good health. Some clones in this sample may be carry-over from other donors' samples. DNA sequence: TGTGCCAGCAGGGATAACACCGGGGAGCTGTTTTTT. Its translation reads: CASRDNTGELFF.